The clone carrying this T cell receptor beta chain is labeled as large. The data are from a study of control samples from healthy donors and cancer patients. The CDR3 is made up of 14 amino acids. CDR1 is SGHTA and CDR2 is FQGTGA in the germline V gene. V trimming: 3 bases; J trimming: 5 bases; junction bases outside the gene matches: 3. Only in-frame clones appear in the TCRdb table, and some are missing; sequencing was by immunoSEQ multiplex PCR. The sample holds 85,000 to 95,000 clones; about 87% are singletons and the top ten take around an eighth. The receptor's source is a woman in her sixties or seventies in good health. This chain connects TRBV7-3 to TRBJ2-1; 8 bases are shared with TRBD2. Source material: blood. The DNA for the CDR3 is TGTGCCAGCAGCTTCGGGGGGGCCCACAATGAGCAGTTCTTC. Amino acid sequence: CASSFGGAHNEQFF.